This T cell receptor beta chain was identified during a study of cytomegalovirus exposure and HLA in healthy donors. General study findings and limits: The study found most TCR sequences rare, yet found some public TCRs in many donors. Among TCR beta chains, those listed as cytomegalovirus-associated numbered over 150. In vitro checks showed that three CMV-associated chains really do target CMV antigens.

Clones were read by immunoSEQ multiplex PCR, and TCRdb kept only the in-frame ones, dropping some. Here the sample spans 220,000 or so clones, around 80% being singletons. As regards this clone: Its specificity is unknown.

There are 14 residues in the CDR3. The material sequenced was PBMCs. The gene calls are TRBV21-1 and TRBJ2-7. TRBV21-1 is listed as a pseudogene. This clonotype was obtained from a woman aged 25 to 39 in good health and CMV-seropositive. The CDR3 loop is CASLPGRDDYEQYF. CDR3 DNA sequence: TGTGCCAGCCTCCCCGGAAGGGACGACTACGAGCAGTACTTC.